This entry lists 10 T cell receptor beta chains sequenced from one sample in a study of Graves' ophthalmopathy and Graves' hyperthyroidism. Amplifying from RNA transcripts, the study obtained TCR beta CDR3 regions. The first round was an RT-PCR with HTBI primers, and the second round was a multiplex PCR. TCRdb processed the multiplex PCR reads anew with MiXCR; each CDR3 protein has one entry. The sample records roughly 170,000 distinct CDR3 sequences, approximately 40% being singletons. Sequenced input: peripheral blood. These receptors were collected from a man aged 25-40 years with Graves' ophthalmopathy.

The sample holds one count of this clonotype. The chain recombines TRBV6-5 with TRBJ2-7; D ambiguous. Germline V gives CDR1 MNHEY, CDR2 SVGAGI. The V end was cut by 2 bases, the J end by 9 bases, with 14 bases between. This CDR3 region has 13 residues. The CDR3 coding sequence is TGTGCCAGCAGTTACGCCAGGACCCACCCGCAGTACTTC. Its translation is CASSYARTHPQYF.

This clonotype appeared many times. V and J are TRBV25-1 and TRBJ2-7, with 8 bases matching TRBD2. J gave up 1 base and V 0 bases, and 17 bases lay outside the gene matches. Germline V gives CDR1 MGHDK, CDR2 SYGVNS. CDR3 length equals 20 residues. The CDR3 is CASSEYSHSGSSRGSYEQYF. The CDR3 DNA is TGTGCCAGCAGTGAATACTCCCACAGCGGGAGTTCCCGCGGGTCCTACGAGCAGTACTTC.

Ten or more counts support this clonotype. The chain joins TRBV24-1 to TRBJ1-1; perhaps TRBD1 as D (6 bases). CDR3 length: 14 amino acids. Trimming removed 4 bases at V and 5 bases at J, with 13 bases between. Per the germline V gene, CDR1 is KGHDR and CDR2 is SFDVKD. In nucleotides, the CDR3 is TGTGCCACCAGTGAAGGGGGACTGCGGACTGAAGCTTTCTTT. Its translation: CATSEGGLRTEAFF.

V usage is TRBV6-1 and J usage is TRBJ2-7; 7 nucleotides line up with TRBD1. The ends lost 4 bases at V and 0 bases at J; junction bases unmatched: 3. This CDR3 spans 14 amino acids. Germline CDR1 and CDR2: MNHNS and SASEGT. The CDR3 region has the DNA TGTGCCAGCAGTGCGGACAGGTTCTCCTACGAGCAGTACTTC. Its protein product is CASSADRFSYEQYF.

This clonotype was seen repeatedly, ten times or more. The chain recombines TRBV27 with TRBJ2-7, with a weak D call TRBD1 (5 bases). CDR3 length: 14 residues. Germline CDR1 MNHEY, CDR2 SMNVEV (reference sequence). V lost 5 bases and J lost 2, with 13 bases in between. CDR3 sequence reads: CASSKEAGTYEQYF. CDR3 coding DNA: TGTGCCAGCAGTAAAGAGGCAGGGACCTACGAGCAGTACTTC.

This clonotype was seen at least ten times. The V call is TRBV27, the J call TRBJ1-2; 7 bases fit TRBD1. Trimming at V came to 3 bases and at J to 8 bases, leaving 18 bases not matched to a gene. The CDR3 is 17 amino acids. CDR1 is MNHEY and CDR2 is SMNVEV in the germline V gene (reference sequence). In nucleotides, the CDR3 is TGTGCCAGCAGTTTCGCCCCAGGGGGGTTCGGTGGATTCGGCTACACCTTC. Protein: CASSFAPGGFGGFGYTF.

The chain recombines TRBV7-3 with TRBJ1-2, with D perhaps TRBD1 (5 bases). This CDR3 comprises 14 residues. Germline CDR1 reads SGHTA; CDR2 reads FQGTGA. The V gene lost 3 bases and the J gene lost 12 bases, with 20 bases spanning the gap. Here the CDR3 reads CASSFPPPGPPHTF. CDR3 nucleotides: TGTGCCAGCAGCTTTCCGCCACCGGGACCACCTCACACCTTC.

This clonotype was seen repeatedly, ten times or more. In DNA form, the CDR3 reads TGTGCCAGTAGTATCCTGGACGGGAACACTGAAGCTTTCTTT. It translates to CASSILDGNTEAFF. The V call is TRBV19, the J call TRBJ1-1, with D uncertain. The V and J ends lost 3 bases and 1 base respectively, with 9 bases between them. The CDR3 extends over 14 amino acids. Germline V CDR1 and CDR2: LNHDA, SQIVND (reference sequence).

This clonotype has a handful of counts. The chain recombines TRBV28 with TRBJ1-2; 8 bases line up with TRBD1. Germline V gene sequence: CDR1 MDHEN, CDR2 SYDVKM. The CDR3 loop spans 14 amino acids. V was clipped by 6 bases and J by 1 base; unmatched bases: 4. The CDR3 reads CASRSGGLNYGYTF. The CDR3, as DNA: TGTGCCAGCAGATCAGGGGGCCTTAACTATGGCTACACCTTC.

At least ten counts were recorded for this clonotype. The chain uses TRBV7-2 and TRBJ2-5; weak D call: TRBD2 (5 bases). Between the trimmed V and J ends, which lost 4 bases and 5 bases, there was a span of 11 bases. The germline CDR1 and CDR2 sequences are SGHTA and FQGNSA. This CDR3 is 13 amino acids long. In DNA, the CDR3 is TGTGCCAGCAGCTCGCGGAGGTGGGAGACCCAGTACTTC. The encoded protein is CASSSRRWETQYF.